Below, 26 T cell receptor beta chains from the same sample are listed, as sequenced in a study of early T cells in non-severe SARS-CoV-2 infection (dated by TCRdb to the early 2020s). Library construction relied on 5' RACE. Sequencing was performed on a NextSeq 500. The public sequencing data were trimmed at Q25 with fastp and processed into clonotypes with MiXCR by TCRdb, which kept only in-frame beta chains. Each entry merges the rows of one CDR3 protein and shows their most common DNA and genes. Across this sample there are about 60,000 distinct CDR3 sequences, with approximately 12% seen only once. Jointly, the top ten make up roughly 4.6% of the sample. Sequencing was performed on whole blood. The receptor source for this set is an adult who was a healthcare worker with PCR-confirmed SARS-CoV-2 infection or an uninfected control (not recorded which).

This sequence joins TRBV6-2 or TRBV6-3 and TRBJ2-6; 7 bases match TRBD1. Germline assignment: CDR1 MNHEY and CDR2 SVGEGT. The CDR3 spans 16 residues. V trimming: 6 bases; J trimming: 0 bases; junction bases outside the gene matches: 5. The chain's CDR3 is CASRVAGGSGANVLTF. The CDR3 bases are TGTGCCAGCAGGGTGGCAGGGGGCTCTGGGGCCAACGTCCTGACTTTC.

The chain joins TRBV5-1 to TRBJ2-5; 8 bases are a match to TRBD1. The CDR3 runs to 14 residues. In germline, CDR1 is SGHRS, CDR2 YFSETQ. The V segment lost 4 bases and the J segment 3 bases; nucleotides outside the gene matches: 5. CDR3 nucleotides: TGCGCCAGCAGCCCACCGACAGGGGAAGAGACCCAGTACTTC. Residues: CASSPPTGEETQYF.

This clonotype appeared many times. J is TRBJ1-4 and V is TRBV2, with 7 bases that match TRBD1. The germline CDR1 and CDR2 sequences are SNHLY and FYNNEI. With V trimmed by 6 bases and J by 5 bases, 6 bases remained unmatched. CDR3 size: 14 residues. The CDR3: CASRPQGGNEKLFF. Written as DNA, the CDR3 is TGTGCCAGCAGACCGCAGGGGGGGAATGAAAAACTGTTTTTT.

This clonotype was seen a handful of times. This chain joins TRBV12-3 or TRBV12-4 and TRBJ2-2, with 7 positions matching TRBD1. This CDR3 has 15 residues. The V gene end was trimmed by 1 base and the J gene end by 5 bases; junction bases not matched to a gene: 4. The CDR3 coding sequence is TGTGCCAGCAGTTTAGGACAGGGTCGGACCGGGGAGCTGTTTTTT. Amino acid sequence: CASSLGQGRTGELFF.

This clonotype was counted at least ten times. The V gene is TRBV3-1, the J gene TRBJ2-7; 11 nucleotides agree with TRBD2. The germline V gene has CDR1 LGHDT and CDR2 YNNKEL (reference sequence). J lost 5 bases, V lost 4 bases, and 7 bases had no gene match. CDR3 size: 15 residues. CDR3 sequence: CASSPLAGEVNEQYF. DNA for the CDR3: TGTGCCAGCAGCCCACTAGCGGGAGAAGTCAACGAGCAGTACTTC.

This clonotype was detected a few times. A much larger clone is a single base away; this may be a read error. V usage is TRBV29-1 and J usage is TRBJ2-5; D is ambiguous. The CDR3 has 10 residues. Per the germline V gene, CDR1 is SQVTM and CDR2 is ANQGSEA. Trimming stripped 7 bases from V and 3 bases from J, with 6 bases between. Written as DNA, the CDR3 is TGCAGCGCCAGCGAAGAGACCCAGTACTTC. Encoded protein: CSASEETQYF.

The V gene is TRBV6-6, the J gene TRBJ2-5; D unresolved. Germline V CDR1 and CDR2: MNHNY, SVGAGI (reference sequence). V lost 8 bases and J lost 5, with 6 bases in between. CDR3 length equals 10 residues. CDR3 DNA: TGTGCCAGCCGTGAGGAGACCCAGTACTTC. Translating gives CASREETQYF.

This clonotype was detected ten times or more. V is TRBV6-6 and J is TRBJ2-5; weak D call: TRBD1 (5 bases). Germline CDR1 MNHNY, CDR2 SVGAGI (reference sequence). The CDR3 contains 15 residues. V lost 6 bases and J 1 base, leaving 15 bases between the germline ends. The CDR3 sequence is CASRGLGQGQETQYF. The DNA for the CDR3 is TGTGCCAGCAGGGGGCTGGGGCAGGGCCAAGAGACCCAGTACTTC.

The table lists this clonotype with a count of one. The chain joins TRBV12-3 or TRBV12-4 to TRBJ2-5; TRBD1 might be the D (6 bases). This CDR3 region has 14 residues. Trimming pared 4 bases from V and 2 bases from J, leaving 11 bases between. CDR3 sequence (DNA): TGTGCCAGCAGTTCCACCGGGACACAAGAGACCCAGTACTTC. Translation gives CASSSTGTQETQYF.

In its sample, this clonotype was seen many times. Here the CDR3 reads CSASGGQLTYEQYF. For the CDR3, the DNA is TGCAGTGCTAGTGGGGGACAGCTAACCTACGAGCAGTACTTC. The chain recombines TRBV20-1 with TRBJ2-7, with 7 bases identical to TRBD1. CDR1 DFQATT and CDR2 SNEGSKA come from the germline V gene (reference sequence). This CDR3 comprises 14 residues. After removal of 3 bases from V and 2 bases from J, the junction contained 7 bases not matched to a gene.

This clonotype was seen at least ten times. The V gene is TRBV6-6, the J gene TRBJ1-2, with a weak D call TRBD1 (5 bases). CDR3 length: 14 amino acids. The V and J ends lost 6 bases and 4 bases respectively, with 15 bases between them. Per the germline V gene, CDR1 is MNHNY and CDR2 is SVGAGI (reference sequence). The CDR3 DNA reads TGTGCCAGCAGCCCGGGGCCCGACAGCTATGGCTACACCTTC. Residues: CASSPGPDSYGYTF.

Concerning this clonotype: Germline and junction disagree at one end, which may indicate a read error. The J gene is TRBJ2-2, the V gene TRBV7-6, with 10 bases fitting TRBD2. Germline CDR1 SGHVS, CDR2 FNYEAQ. The CDR3 has 17 residues. The CDR3 loop reads CASSSRGSGRNTGEPFF. CDR3 bases: TGTGCCAGCAGTTCCCGAGGTAGCGGGAGGAACACCGGGGAGCCGTTTTTT.

The CDR3 loop is CASSFSSGRSTDTQYF. CDR3 coding DNA: TGTGCCAGCAGTTTTAGTAGCGGCCGTAGCACAGATACGCAGTATTTT. The V gene is TRBV12-3 or TRBV12-4, the J gene TRBJ2-3; the D gene is possibly TRBD2 (6 bases). The CDR3 sequence is 16 residues long. Trimming left V 3 bases short and J 0 bases short, with 13 bases between.

This clonotype came up many times. V and J are TRBV18 and TRBJ1-1, with no clear D. Trimming removed 3 bases at V and 1 base at J, with 6 bases between. The CDR3 is 13 residues long. The germline V gene encodes CDR1 KGHSH and CDR2 LQKENI. CDR3 coding DNA: TGTGCCAGCTCACCTGTCCAGAACACTGAAGCTTTCTTT. This gives the protein CASSPVQNTEAFF.

This clonotype has more than one count but fewer than ten. The chain employs TRBV18 and TRBJ1-1; D is ambiguous. V lost 0 bases and J 10 bases, leaving 15 bases between the germline ends. Germline CDR1 KGHSH, CDR2 LQKENI. The CDR3 length is 14 residues. CDR3 loop: CASSPPGRSDVAFF. In DNA, the CDR3 is TGTGCCAGCTCACCACCAGGCAGGTCGGACGTAGCTTTCTTT. Variable domain in full (rest from reference TRBV18 and TRBJ1-1): NAGVMQNPRHLVRRRGQEARLRCSPMKGHSHVYWYRQLPEEGLKFMVYLQKENIIDESGMPKERFSAEFPKEGPSILRIQQVVRGDSAAYFCASSPPGRSDVAFFGQGTRLTVV.

This clonotype occurred many times. This chain links TRBV28 with TRBJ2-1; D gene ambiguous. V was clipped by 3 bases and J by 5 bases, with 11 bases between them. CDR1 is MDHEN and CDR2 is SYDVKM in the germline V gene. CDR3 length: 14 residues. CDR3: CASSLLGRDNEQFF. CDR3 sequence (DNA): TGTGCCAGCAGTTTGCTTGGCCGGGACAATGAGCAGTTCTTC.

This clonotype occurred many times. The genes are TRBV12-3 or TRBV12-4 and TRBJ2-2; D is unclear. With 1 base removed from V and 6 bases from J, the gap between germline ends came to 6 bases. CDR3 length: 13 amino acids. The CDR3 region has the DNA TGTGCCAGCAGTTTAGAGGAGTCCGGGGAGCTGTTTTTT. This encodes CASSLEESGELFF.

Comment on this clonotype: A junction boundary mismatches the germline segment, possibly from a read error. The rearrangement links TRBV6-1 to TRBJ2-1; D remains ambiguous. Germline-derived CDR1 and CDR2 are MNHNS and SASEGT. The CDR3 length is 15 residues. This CDR3 is CASSEEVGSYNEQFF. The CDR3 DNA reads TGTGCCAGCAGCGAAGAAGTAGGGTCCTACAATGAGCAGTTCTTC.

This clonotype has ten or more counts. The chain is built from TRBV29-1 and TRBJ2-1, with 10 bases lining up with TRBD2. V trimming: 6 bases; J trimming: 5 bases; junction bases outside the gene matches: 4. The CDR3 has 13 amino acids. Germline CDR1 and CDR2: SQVTM and ANQGSEA. CDR3 bases: TGCAGCGTCGGACTAGCGGTACACAATGAGCAGTTCTTC. Amino acids: CSVGLAVHNEQFF.

This clonotype was seen only once. The genes are TRBV25-1 and TRBJ2-4, with D possibly being TRBD2 (5 bases). The CDR3 loop spans 14 amino acids. Germline V CDR1 and CDR2: MGHDK, SYGVNS. Trimming left V 4 bases short and J 8 bases short, with 15 bases between. In nucleotides, the CDR3 is TGTGCCAGCAGTGTTGAGGTGGGGAGACACATTCAGTACTTC. It translates to CASSVEVGRHIQYF. The full variable domain, completed using reference TRBV25-1 and TRBJ2-4, is EADIYQTPRYLVIGTGKKITLECSQTMGHDKMYWYQQDPGMELHLIHYSYGVNSTEKGDLSSESTVSRIRTEHFPLTLESARPSHTSQYLCASSVEVGRHIQYFGAGTRLSVL.

V gene TRBV20-1 combines with J gene TRBJ1-6; no definite D call. With 3 bases removed from V and 8 bases from J, the gap between germline ends came to 14 bases. CDR1 DFQATT and CDR2 SNEGSKA come from the germline V gene (reference sequence). The CDR3 length is 14 residues. The CDR3 reads CSASLQDAYSPLHF. Here the CDR3 DNA reads TGCAGTGCTAGTCTTCAGGATGCTTATTCACCCCTCCACTTT.

The chain employs TRBV10-2 and TRBJ2-1, with TRBD2 identical over 14 bases. After removal of 4 bases from V and 3 bases from J, the junction contained 2 bases not matched to a gene. Germline CDR1 is WSHSY and CDR2 is SAAADI. The CDR3 length is 16 residues. DNA of the CDR3: TGCGCCAGCAGTGGGACTAGCGGGGGGTTCTACAATGAGCAGTTCTTC. Translating gives CASSGTSGGFYNEQFF.

This clonotype was seen repeatedly, ten times or more. The chain has TRBV5-4 and TRBJ2-7, with 13 bases fitting TRBD2. The CDR3 loop spans 16 amino acids. The germline gives CDR1 SGHNT, CDR2 YYREEE (reference sequence). Trimming cost V 4 bases and J 5 bases; bases outside gene matches: 9. CDR3 sequence: CASSPGTSGVVDEQYF. The DNA of the CDR3 is TGTGCCAGCAGCCCCGGGACTAGCGGGGTGGTTGACGAGCAGTACTTC.

This clonotype was recorded many times. The V gene is TRBV7-8, the J gene TRBJ2-7, with 7 bases that match TRBD1. Looked up from germline, CDR1 is SGHVS and CDR2 is FQNEAQ. The junction had 7 bases not matched to a gene; V was cut back by 1 base and J by 4 bases. This CDR3 comprises 15 residues. The CDR3 region is CASSLEIGGSYEQYF. The CDR3 nucleotides read TGTGCCAGCAGCTTAGAGATAGGGGGCTCGTACGAGCAGTACTTC.

This clonotype appeared a few times. The CDR3 nucleotides read TGTGCCAGCAGCTTAGACAGCCATCAGCCCCAGCATTTT. Encoded protein: CASSLDSHQPQHF. The rearrangement uses TRBV5-4 and TRBJ1-5; D is possibly TRBD1 (5 bases). The V end was cut by 2 bases, the J end by 5 bases, with 8 bases between. The CDR3 is made up of 13 amino acids. In germline, CDR1 is SGHNT, CDR2 YYREEE (reference sequence).

Comment on this clonotype: This may be a read error, as it is one base from a much larger clone. The J gene is TRBJ2-3, the V gene TRBV28; no reliable D call. The CDR3 contains 11 residues. Trimming pared 6 bases from V and 6 bases from J, leaving 7 bases between. The germline V gene encodes CDR1 MDHEN and CDR2 SYDVKM. The CDR3 here is CASSSRDTQYF. In nucleotides, the CDR3 is TGTGCCAGCAGCTCAAGGGATACGCAGTATTTT.